The next 14 T cell receptor beta chains were all read from a single sample in a study of OX40 agonist ivuxolimab in advanced cancers. Data came from immunoSEQ multiplex PCR; TCRdb stores just in-frame clones and leaves some out. The sample shows roughly 100,000 clones, 85% to 90% of them seen only once. Material: CD4+ or CD8+ T cells sorted from blood, obtained in a trial of the OX40 agonist ivuxolimab. The receptors here all came from an adult with an advanced solid tumor such as melanoma, head and neck, liver or kidney cancer.

A word on this clone: One end of the junction does not line up with germline, which may come from a read error. The chain carries TRBV7-7 and TRBJ2-3; 9 bases agree with TRBD2. The CDR3 is made up of 16 amino acids. The V gene's germline CDR1 is SSHAT and CDR2 FNYEAQ (reference sequence). The CDR3 DNA reads TGTGCTAGCAGCCAAGGGACTAGCCGAGGCACAGATACGCAGTATTTT. Amino acids: CASSQGTSRGTDTQYF.

V is TRBV7-8 and J is TRBJ1-1; D ambiguous. Germline V CDR1 and CDR2: SGHVS, FQNEAQ. The CDR3 extends over 13 amino acids. Trimming cost V 5 bases and J 7 bases, with 14 bases left between them. The CDR3 spells CASSQPVEVEAFF. The CDR3 DNA reads as TGTGCCAGCAGCCAGCCCGTGGAGGTTGAAGCTTTCTTT.

This clone was counted once. V and J are TRBV5-1 and TRBJ2-7; 8 bases are a match to TRBD1. CDR1 and CDR2 from the germline V gene are SGHRS and YFSETQ. This CDR3 spans 15 amino acids. V lost 0 bases to trimming and J lost 7 bases; unmatched junction nucleotides: 9. The CDR3 is CASSLGTLGQGEQYF. DNA for the CDR3: TGCGCCAGCAGCTTGGGGACCTTAGGACAGGGTGAGCAGTACTTC.

The rearrangement uses TRBV28 and TRBJ2-2; weak D call: TRBD2 (5 bases). With 8 bases removed from V and 6 bases from J, the gap between germline ends came to 16 bases. The length of the CDR3 is 14 residues. The V gene's germline CDR1 is MDHEN and CDR2 SYDVKM. DNA of the CDR3: TGTGCCAGCGCCGGGATCTACATTGCCGGGGAGCTGTTTTTT. It yields the protein CASAGIYIAGELFF.

This clone showed up just a few times. The rearrangement links TRBV10-3 to TRBJ2-7; 12 bases fit TRBD2. CDR1 is ENHRY, CDR2 SYGVKD, per germline. The ends lost 9 bases at V and 3 bases at J; junction bases unmatched: 9. The CDR3 totals 15 residues. Here the CDR3 reads CAISSGGAGDYEQYF. The DNA of the CDR3 is TGTGCCATTTCTAGCGGGGGGGCCGGCGACTACGAGCAGTACTTC.

The chain has TRBV7-8 and TRBJ2-6, with 7 bases that match TRBD1. The V gene's germline CDR1 is SGHVS and CDR2 FQNEAQ. CDR3 length: 16 residues. V was pared by 5 bases and J by 0 bases, with 4 bases of the junction left unmatched. For the CDR3, the DNA is TGTGCCAGCAGCGCTAGACAGGGCTCTGGGGCCAACGTCCTGACTTTC. Residues: CASSARQGSGANVLTF.

The V call is TRBV11-2, the J call TRBJ2-5, with D possibly being TRBD1 or TRBD2 (6 bases each). Trimming removed 8 bases at V and 2 bases at J, with 15 bases between. CDR1 and CDR2 (germline): SGHAT, FQNNGV. CDR3 size: 14 residues. The DNA for the CDR3 is TGTGCCAGCGGATTGACTAGGGGGCAAGAGACCCAGTACTTC. This codes for CASGLTRGQETQYF.

This rearrangement joins TRBV28 to TRBJ2-7; TRBD2 agrees at 9 bases. Per the germline V gene, CDR1 is MDHEN and CDR2 is SYDVKM. Trimming at V came to 2 bases and at J to 5 bases, leaving 4 bases not matched to a gene. This CDR3 is 14 amino acids long. The CDR3 region is CASSLVAGVNEQYF. The CDR3 region has the DNA TGTGCCAGCAGTTTAGTAGCGGGGGTAAACGAGCAGTACTTC. Full variable domain (rest looked up from reference TRBV28 and TRBJ2-7): DVKVTQSSRYLVKRTGEKVFLECVQDMDHENMFWYRQDPGLGLRLIYFSYDVKMKEKGDIPEGYSVSREKKERFSLILESASTNQTSMYLCASSLVAGVNEQYFGPGTRLTVT.

The chain combines TRBV7-8 with TRBJ2-6; no definite D call. The CDR3 has 13 amino acids. V was clipped by 5 bases and J by 1 base, with 3 bases between them. The germline CDR1 and CDR2 sequences are SGHVS and FQNEAQ. In nucleotides, the CDR3 is TGTGCCAGCAGCCATTCTGGGGCCAACGTCCTGACTTTC. It specifies CASSHSGANVLTF. The full variable domain, with the rest looked up from reference TRBV7-8 and TRBJ2-6, is GAGVSQSPRYKVAKRGQDVALRCDPISGHVSLFWYQQALGQGPEFLTYFQNEAQLDKSGLPSDRFFAERPEGSVSTLKIQRTQQEDSAVYLCASSHSGANVLTFGAGSRLTVL.

J is TRBJ1-4 and V is TRBV7-3; D is possibly TRBD1 (6 bases). The ends were cut back, 7 bases at V and 6 bases at J, with 21 bases in the middle. Germline CDR1 is SGHTA and CDR2 is FQGTGA. The CDR3 loop spans 16 amino acids. CDR3 sequence (DNA): TGTGCCAGCACCGGTGAACAGGGTGATGGGGATGAAAAACTGTTTTTT. Its protein product is CASTGEQGDGDEKLFF.

In this sample, this clone turned up once. The chain is built from TRBV5-1 and TRBJ2-2; D uncertain. The germline V gene has CDR1 SGHRS and CDR2 YFSETQ. The CDR3 is 14 residues long. Trimming pared 2 bases from V and 2 bases from J, leaving 7 bases between. This CDR3 is CASSLSANTGELFF. Written as DNA, the CDR3 is TGCGCCAGCAGCTTATCAGCAAACACCGGGGAGCTGTTTTTT. The full variable domain, with the rest looked up from reference TRBV5-1 and TRBJ2-2, is KAGVTQTPRYLIKTRGQQVTLSCSPISGHRSVSWYQQTPGQGLQFLFEYFSETQRNKGNFPGRFSGRQFSNSRSEMNVSTLELGDSALYLCASSLSANTGELFFGEGSRLTVL.

This chain uses TRBV7-2 with TRBJ2-7; D gene ambiguous. This CDR3 is built from 11 residues. The V and J ends lost 5 bases and 2 bases respectively, with 4 bases between them. Per the germline V gene, CDR1 is SGHTA and CDR2 is FQGNSA. CDR3 protein: CASSSTYEQYF. CDR3 DNA sequence: TGTGCCAGCAGCAGTACCTACGAGCAGTACTTC.

The genes are TRBV7-2 and TRBJ1-1; 11 nucleotides match TRBD1. The CDR3 spans 15 residues. Germline trimming cut 5 bases from V and 2 bases from J; bases unmatched to any gene: 4. In germline, CDR1 is SGHTA, CDR2 FQGNSA. The CDR3 is CASSARTGGNTEAFF. CDR3 DNA: TGTGCCAGCAGCGCCAGGACAGGGGGCAACACTGAAGCTTTCTTT.

The V gene is TRBV6-6, the J gene TRBJ2-5; 11 bases are shared with TRBD1. The CDR3 extends over 15 amino acids. The germline V gene has CDR1 MNHNY and CDR2 SVGAGI (reference sequence). The trim removed 2 bases at V and 4 bases at J, leaving 3 bases unmatched. The CDR3 bases are TGTGCCAGCAGTTACGAGGGACAGGGGGGAGAGACCCAGTACTTC. This translates into CASSYEGQGGETQYF.